The rows below give T cell receptor beta chains drawn from one sample of a study of cytomegalovirus exposure and HLA in healthy donors. Sequenced by immunoSEQ multiplex PCR; TCRdb stores in-frame clones only, minus some. The profile shows more than 100,000 clones, roughly 70% of them singletons. Sequencing was carried out using PBMCs. Receptors originate from a woman between 45 and 60 years old in good health and CMV-seronegative. Each CDR3 is given with its conserved first and last residue. A D gene is named only where the DNA matches it firmly. A row's size may be missing; if present it is once, few, many or a size class.

J gene: TRBJ2-1; V gene: TRBV9; CDR3 length: 13; D gene: TRBD2; clone size: NA; CDR3 protein: CASNLAGYNEQFF; CDR3 DNA: TGTGCCAGCAATCTAGCGGGATACAATGAGCAGTTCTTC
J gene: TRBJ1-4; V gene: TRBV7-2; CDR3 length: 14; D gene: TRBD1; clone size: few; CDR3 protein: CATSPDRAGEKLFF; CDR3 DNA: TGTGCCACATCACCGGACAGGGCTGGAGAAAAACTGTTTTTT
J gene: TRBJ1-6; V gene: TRBV27; CDR3 length: 18; D gene: TRBD1; clone size: NA; CDR3 protein: CASSSGTGGNAYNSPLHF; CDR3 DNA: TGTGCCAGCAGTTCTGGGACAGGGGGTAATGCGTATAATTCACCCCTCCACTTT
J gene: TRBJ2-1; V gene: TRBV5-1; CDR3 length: 15; D gene: NA; clone size: NA; CDR3 protein: CASSLATVGYNEQFF; CDR3 DNA: TGCGCCAGCAGCTTGGCCACAGTAGGCTACAATGAGCAGTTCTTC
J gene: TRBJ1-2; V gene: TRBV28; CDR3 length: 13; D gene: NA; clone size: NA; CDR3 protein: CASSLTQNYGYTF; CDR3 DNA: TGTGCCAGCAGTTTAACACAGAACTATGGCTACACCTTC
J gene: TRBJ1-5; V gene: TRBV28; CDR3 length: 16; D gene: TRBD1; clone size: NA; CDR3 protein: CASRPSTGGSSQPQHF; CDR3 DNA: TGTGCCAGCAGACCTTCCACAGGGGGCTCTTCTCAGCCCCAGCATTTT
J gene: TRBJ1-2; V gene: TRBV5-6; CDR3 length: 14; D gene: NA; clone size: few; CDR3 protein: CASSLLQDSYGYTF; CDR3 DNA: TGTGCCAGCAGCTTGCTTCAGGACAGCTATGGCTACACCTTC
J gene: TRBJ1-2; V gene: TRBV19; CDR3 length: 13; D gene: TRBD1; clone size: NA; CDR3 protein: CASSSDRIYGYTF; CDR3 DNA: TGTGCCAGTAGCTCGGACAGGATTTATGGCTACACCTTC
J gene: TRBJ2-5; V gene: TRBV18; CDR3 length: 15; D gene: TRBD2; clone size: NA; CDR3 protein: CASSRISGGEETQYF; CDR3 DNA: TGTGCCAGCTCACGGATTAGCGGGGGAGAAGAGACCCAGTACTTC
J gene: TRBJ2-5; V gene: TRBV27; CDR3 length: 14; D gene: NA; clone size: NA; CDR3 protein: CASSLYADQETQYF; CDR3 DNA: TGTGCCAGCAGTTTATACGCAGACCAAGAGACCCAGTACTTC
J gene: TRBJ2-1; V gene: TRBV13; CDR3 length: 15; D gene: TRBD2; clone size: few; CDR3 protein: CASIPSGSSYHEQFF; CDR3 DNA: TGTGCCAGCATCCCTAGCGGGAGCAGTTACCATGAGCAGTTCTTC
J gene: TRBJ1-4; V gene: TRBV18; CDR3 length: 14; D gene: NA; clone size: NA; CDR3 protein: CASRGVTGNEKLFF; CDR3 DNA: TGTGCCAGCCGAGGTGTAACGGGGAATGAAAAACTGTTTTTT
J gene: TRBJ1-5; V gene: TRBV4-1; CDR3 length: 14; D gene: NA; clone size: NA; CDR3 protein: CASSQVGGRQPQHF; CDR3 DNA: TGCGCCAGCAGCCAAGTTGGGGGGAGACAGCCCCAGCATTTT
J gene: TRBJ2-3; V gene: TRBV27; CDR3 length: 13; D gene: NA; clone size: medium-sized; CDR3 protein: CASRTGAVDTQYF; CDR3 DNA: TGTGCCAGCAGGACCGGAGCGGTAGATACGCAGTATTTT
J gene: TRBJ1-6; V gene: TRBV19; CDR3 length: 16; D gene: NA; clone size: once; CDR3 protein: CASSIDLRGRNSPLHF; CDR3 DNA: TGTGCCAGTAGTATAGATCTTAGGGGCCGGAATTCACCCCTCCACTTT
J gene: TRBJ1-6; V gene: TRBV2; CDR3 length: 14; D gene: NA; clone size: NA; CDR3 protein: CASIPDGGSTPLHF; CDR3 DNA: TGTGCCAGCATCCCGGACGGAGGCTCTACCCCCCTCCACTTT
J gene: TRBJ2-3; V gene: TRBV29-1; CDR3 length: 18; D gene: TRBD2; clone size: NA; CDR3 protein: CSVAPRLSGRRVRDTQYF; CDR3 DNA: TGCAGCGTTGCCCCCCGGCTTAGCGGGAGGAGGGTAAGAGATACGCAGTATTTT
J gene: TRBJ1-1; V gene: TRBV18; CDR3 length: 14; D gene: TRBD1; clone size: once; CDR3 protein: CASSPGTGNTEAFF; CDR3 DNA: TGTGCCAGCTCACCCGGGACAGGGAACACTGAAGCTTTCTTT
J gene: TRBJ2-1; V gene: TRBV12-2; CDR3 length: 23; D gene: NA; clone size: NA; CDR3 protein: CASRLAIQAPITPAGGLRFEQFF; CDR3 DNA: TGTGCAAGTCGCTTAGCTATCCAGGCCCCCATAACCCCAGCGGGGGGGCTTCGGTTTGAGCAGTTCTTC
J gene: TRBJ1-5; V gene: TRBV9; CDR3 length: 16; D gene: NA; clone size: NA; CDR3 protein: CASSEGGGISNQPQHF; CDR3 DNA: TGTGCCAGCAGCGAAGGTGGAGGGATTAGCAATCAGCCCCAGCATTTT
J gene: TRBJ1-5; V gene: TRBV21-1; CDR3 length: 14; D gene: NA; clone size: NA; CDR3 protein: CASSKASDCEPQHF; CDR3 DNA: TGTGCCAGCAGCAAAGCGTCCGACTGCGAGCCCCAGCATTTT
J gene: TRBJ2-7; V gene: TRBV5-1; CDR3 length: 15; D gene: TRBD2; clone size: NA; CDR3 protein: CASTLTSAKSYEQYF; CDR3 DNA: TGCGCCAGCACCTTAACTAGCGCTAAATCCTACGAGCAGTACTTC
J gene: TRBJ2-2; V gene: TRBV2; CDR3 length: 15; D gene: NA; clone size: NA; CDR3 protein: CASGSFSGGGGELFF; CDR3 DNA: TGTGCCAGCGGGAGTTTCTCAGGAGGAGGCGGGGAGCTGTTTTTT
J gene: TRBJ2-3; V gene: TRBV28; CDR3 length: 15; D gene: TRBD2; clone size: NA; CDR3 protein: CASTPGLANTDTQYF; CDR3 DNA: TGTGCCAGCACCCCCGGACTAGCCAACACAGATACGCAGTATTTT
J gene: TRBJ1-6; V gene: TRBV5-6; CDR3 length: 18; D gene: TRBD1; clone size: NA; CDR3 protein: CASSRPSGQGAQNSPLHF; CDR3 DNA: TGTGCCAGCAGCCGACCGTCGGGACAGGGGGCGCAAAATTCACCCCTCCACTTT